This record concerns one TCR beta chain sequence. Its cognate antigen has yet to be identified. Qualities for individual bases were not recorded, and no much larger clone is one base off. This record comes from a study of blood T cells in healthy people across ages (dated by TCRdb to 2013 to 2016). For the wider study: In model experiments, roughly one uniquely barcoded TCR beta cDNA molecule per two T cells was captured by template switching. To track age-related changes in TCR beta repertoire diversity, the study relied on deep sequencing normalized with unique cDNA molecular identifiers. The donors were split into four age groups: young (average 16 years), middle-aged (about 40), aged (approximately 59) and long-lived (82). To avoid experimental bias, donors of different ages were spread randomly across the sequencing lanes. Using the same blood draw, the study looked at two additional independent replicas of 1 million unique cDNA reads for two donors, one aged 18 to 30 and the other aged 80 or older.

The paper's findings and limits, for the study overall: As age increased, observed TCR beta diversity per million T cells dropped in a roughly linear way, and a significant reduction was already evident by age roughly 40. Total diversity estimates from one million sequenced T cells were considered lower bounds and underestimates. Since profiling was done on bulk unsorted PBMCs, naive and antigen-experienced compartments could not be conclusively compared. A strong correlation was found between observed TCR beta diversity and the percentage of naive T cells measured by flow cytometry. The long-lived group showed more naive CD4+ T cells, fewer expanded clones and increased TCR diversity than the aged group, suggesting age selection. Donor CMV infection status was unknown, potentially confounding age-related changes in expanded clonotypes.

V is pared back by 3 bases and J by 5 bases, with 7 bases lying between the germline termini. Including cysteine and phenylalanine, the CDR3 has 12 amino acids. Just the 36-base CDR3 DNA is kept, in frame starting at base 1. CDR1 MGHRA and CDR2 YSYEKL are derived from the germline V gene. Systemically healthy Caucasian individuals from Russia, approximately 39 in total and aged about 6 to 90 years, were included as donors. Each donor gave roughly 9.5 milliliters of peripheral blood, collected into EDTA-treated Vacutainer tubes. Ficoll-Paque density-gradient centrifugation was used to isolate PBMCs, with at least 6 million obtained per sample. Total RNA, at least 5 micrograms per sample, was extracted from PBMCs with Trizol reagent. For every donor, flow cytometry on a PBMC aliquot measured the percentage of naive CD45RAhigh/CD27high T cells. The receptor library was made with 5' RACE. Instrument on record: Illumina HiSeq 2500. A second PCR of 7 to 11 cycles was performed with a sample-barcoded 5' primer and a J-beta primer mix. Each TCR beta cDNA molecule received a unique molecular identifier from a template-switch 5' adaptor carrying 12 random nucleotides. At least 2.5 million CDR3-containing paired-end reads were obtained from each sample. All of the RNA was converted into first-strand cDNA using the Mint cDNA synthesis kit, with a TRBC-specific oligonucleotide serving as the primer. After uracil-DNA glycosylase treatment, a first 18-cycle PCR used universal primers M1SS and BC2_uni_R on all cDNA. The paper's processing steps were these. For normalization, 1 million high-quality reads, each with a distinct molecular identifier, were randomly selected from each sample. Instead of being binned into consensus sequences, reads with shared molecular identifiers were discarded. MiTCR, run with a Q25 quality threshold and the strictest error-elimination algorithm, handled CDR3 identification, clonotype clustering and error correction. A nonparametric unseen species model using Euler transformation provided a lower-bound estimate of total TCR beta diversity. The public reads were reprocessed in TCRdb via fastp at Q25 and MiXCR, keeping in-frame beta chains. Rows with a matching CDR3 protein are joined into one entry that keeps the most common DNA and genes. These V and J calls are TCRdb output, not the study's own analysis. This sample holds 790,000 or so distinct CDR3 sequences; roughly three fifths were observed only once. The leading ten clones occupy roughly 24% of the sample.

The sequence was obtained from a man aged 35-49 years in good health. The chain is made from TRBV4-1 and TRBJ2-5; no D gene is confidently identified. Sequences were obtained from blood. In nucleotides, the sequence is TGCGCCAGCAGCCATACGAGGGAGACCCAGTACTTC. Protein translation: CASSHTRETQYF.